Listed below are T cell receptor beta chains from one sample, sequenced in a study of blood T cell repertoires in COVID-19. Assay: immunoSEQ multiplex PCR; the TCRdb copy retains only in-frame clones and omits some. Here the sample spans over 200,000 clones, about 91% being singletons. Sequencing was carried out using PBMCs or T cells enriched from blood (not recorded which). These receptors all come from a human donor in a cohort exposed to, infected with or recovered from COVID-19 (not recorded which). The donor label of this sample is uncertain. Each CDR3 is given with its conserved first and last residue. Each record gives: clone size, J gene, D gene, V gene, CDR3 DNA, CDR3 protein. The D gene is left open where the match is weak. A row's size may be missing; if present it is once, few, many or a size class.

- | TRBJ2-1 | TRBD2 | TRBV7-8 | TGTGCCAGCAGCTTAGGTCTAGCGGGGGGGAGCTCCTACAATGAGCAGTTCTTC | CASSLGLAGGSSYNEQFF
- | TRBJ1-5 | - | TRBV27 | TGTGCCAGCAGTTTAGGGAGGGACCAGCCCCAGCATTTT | CASSLGRDQPQHF
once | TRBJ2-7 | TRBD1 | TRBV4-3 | TGCGCCAGCAGCCCAAGACAGGGTCAGAGTAGCGAGCAGTACTTC | CASSPRQGQSSEQYF
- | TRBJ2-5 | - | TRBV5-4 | TGTGCCAGCAGCCGACAGGGGAGGGGGACGCAAGAGACCCAGTACTTC | CASSRQGRGTQETQYF
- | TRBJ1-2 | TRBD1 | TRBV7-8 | TGTGCCAGCAGCCGGGACAGGGATAATGGCTACACCTTC | CASSRDRDNGYTF
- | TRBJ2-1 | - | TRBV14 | TGTGCCAGCAGCCAAGCAGGGTGGAGAAATGAGCAGTTCTTC | CASSQAGWRNEQFF
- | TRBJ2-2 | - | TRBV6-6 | TGTGCCAGCAGTCAACGGGGGGCCGAGTACGCGAACACCGGGGAGCTGTTTTTT | CASSQRGAEYANTGELFF
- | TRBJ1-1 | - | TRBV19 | TGTGCCAGTAGAATACGACAGGAGATAATAACGAACACTGAAGCTTTCTTT | CASRIRQEIITNTEAFF
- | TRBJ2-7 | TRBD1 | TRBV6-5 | TGTGCCAGCAGTTCGGACAGGATTTTCCACGAGCAGTACTTC | CASSSDRIFHEQYF
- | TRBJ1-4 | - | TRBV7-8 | TGTGCCAGCAGCGCCCGGGAGGGGAGAGAACTGTTTTTT | CASSAREGRELFF
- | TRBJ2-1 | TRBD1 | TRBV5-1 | TGCGCCAGCAGCTTCGGGACAGGGTCCTACAATGAGCAGTTCTTC | CASSFGTGSYNEQFF
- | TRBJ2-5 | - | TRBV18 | TGTGCCAGCTCACCCCCCGGCCAGCGCGAGACCCAGTACTTC | CASSPPGQRETQYF
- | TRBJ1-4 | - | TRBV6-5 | TGTGCCAGCAGTACAGGGTCATGGGAAAAACTGTTTTTT | CASSTGSWEKLFF
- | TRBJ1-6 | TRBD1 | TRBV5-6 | TGTGCCAGCAGCTCCCGGACAGGGGCCAATTCACCCCTCCACTTT | CASSSRTGANSPLHF
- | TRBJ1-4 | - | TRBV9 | TGTGCCAGCAGCGCCGGGACACTTGAAAAACTGTTTTTT | CASSAGTLEKLFF
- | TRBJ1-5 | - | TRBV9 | TGTGCCAGCAGCGCCAATAGACCCGGACAGAAATATAGCAATCAGCCCCAGCATTTT | CASSANRPGQKYSNQPQHF
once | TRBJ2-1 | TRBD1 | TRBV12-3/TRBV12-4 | TGTGCCAGCAGTTCAGGACAGGGAGTTCGGCAGTTCTTC | CASSSGQGVRQFF
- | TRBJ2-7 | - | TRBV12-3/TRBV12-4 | TGTGCCAGCAGACAGGGTAACCTCAACGAGCAGTACTTC | CASRQGNLNEQYF
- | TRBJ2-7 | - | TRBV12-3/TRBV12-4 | TGTGCCAGCAAGTTTGCGGAAACCTACGAGCAGTACTTC | CASKFAETYEQYF
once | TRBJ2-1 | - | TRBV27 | TGTGCCAGCCGCCTTAGGAGCTCCTACAATGAGCAGTTCTTC | CASRLRSSYNEQFF
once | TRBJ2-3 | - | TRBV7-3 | TGTGCCAGCAGCTTAAGCTCGGCGGGCAGTCACACAGATACGCAGTATTTT | CASSLSSAGSHTDTQYF
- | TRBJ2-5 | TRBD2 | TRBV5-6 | TGTGCCAGCAGCTTGTGGACTAGCGGGGGGGCCCATTTTAAAGAGACCCAGTACTTC | CASSLWTSGGAHFKETQYF
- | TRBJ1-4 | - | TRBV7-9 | TGTGCCAGCAGCTTAGCAGGGACGGGAGCAACTAATGAAAAACTGTTTTTT | CASSLAGTGATNEKLFF
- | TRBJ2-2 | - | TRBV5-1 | TGCGCCAGCAGCCAGGACTACACCGGGGAGCTGTTTTTT | CASSQDYTGELFF
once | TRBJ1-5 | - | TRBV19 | TGTGCCAGTATGTCCGGGGGGAGCAATCAGCCCCAGCATTTT | CASMSGGSNQPQHF
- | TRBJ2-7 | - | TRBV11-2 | TGTGCCAGCAGCTTAAGAACAGGGCCCTCCTACGAGCAGTACTTC | CASSLRTGPSYEQYF
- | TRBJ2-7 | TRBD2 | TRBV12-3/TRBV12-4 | TGTGCCAGCAGTTTGGAGCGGGGGTACGAGCAGTACTTC | CASSLERGYEQYF
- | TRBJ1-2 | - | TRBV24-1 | TGTGCCACCAGTGACGAGGGACAAGGGGACCGGGGCTACACCTTC | CATSDEGQGDRGYTF
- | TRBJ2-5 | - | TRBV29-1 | TGCAGCGTTACTACCGAGGTCCCCAGGAGGGAGACCCAGTACTTC | CSVTTEVPRRETQYF
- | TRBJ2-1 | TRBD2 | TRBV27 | TGTGCCAGCAGTTTATTGTCGGCTAGCGGGGCCAATGAGCAGTTCTTC | CASSLLSASGANEQFF
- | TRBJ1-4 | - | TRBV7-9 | TGTGCCAGCAGTGGGGAGTCATATAATGAAAAACTGTTTTTT | CASSGESYNEKLFF
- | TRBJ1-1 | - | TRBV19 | TGTGCCAGTACTAGACAGGCCATGAACACTGAAGCTTTCTTT | CASTRQAMNTEAFF